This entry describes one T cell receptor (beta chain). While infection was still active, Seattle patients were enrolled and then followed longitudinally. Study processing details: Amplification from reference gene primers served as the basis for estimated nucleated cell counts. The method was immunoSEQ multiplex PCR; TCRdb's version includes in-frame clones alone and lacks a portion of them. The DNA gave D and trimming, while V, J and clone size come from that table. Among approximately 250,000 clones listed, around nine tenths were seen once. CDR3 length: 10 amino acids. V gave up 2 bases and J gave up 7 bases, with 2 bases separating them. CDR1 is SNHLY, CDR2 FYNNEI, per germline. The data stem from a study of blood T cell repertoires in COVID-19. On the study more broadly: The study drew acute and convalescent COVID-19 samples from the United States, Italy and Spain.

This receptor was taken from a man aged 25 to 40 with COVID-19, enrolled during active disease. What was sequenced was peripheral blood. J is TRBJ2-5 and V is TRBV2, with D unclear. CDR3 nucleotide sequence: TGTGCCAGCAGTGAACTGACCCAGTACTTC. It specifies CASSELTQYF.